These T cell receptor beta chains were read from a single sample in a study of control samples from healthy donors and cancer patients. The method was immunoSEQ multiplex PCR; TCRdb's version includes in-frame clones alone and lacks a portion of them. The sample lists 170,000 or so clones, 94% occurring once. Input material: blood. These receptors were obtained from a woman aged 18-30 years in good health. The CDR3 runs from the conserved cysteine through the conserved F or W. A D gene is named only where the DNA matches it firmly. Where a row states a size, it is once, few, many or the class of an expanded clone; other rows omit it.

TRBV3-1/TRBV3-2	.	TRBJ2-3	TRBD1	TGTGCCAGCAGCCAAGGGGGACAGTATACGCAGTATTTT	CASSQGGQYTQYF
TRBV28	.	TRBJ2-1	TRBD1	TGTGCCAGCAGTCCCCTCGACAGGGGATTGGGCAATGAGCAGTTCTTC	CASSPLDRGLGNEQFF
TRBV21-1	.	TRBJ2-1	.	TGTGCCAGCAGCCGCCCCTGTTATGAGGATGAGCAGTTCTTC	CASSRPCYEDEQFF
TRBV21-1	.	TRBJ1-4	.	TGTGCCAGCAGATGCGCCACCCGGGACAGGGGCCCTTTAGGAAAACTGTTTTTT	CASRCATRDRGPLGKLFF
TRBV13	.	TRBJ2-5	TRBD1	TGTGCCAGCGCCCCCGATGGGACAGGAGTGGAGACCCAGTACTTC	CASAPDGTGVETQYF
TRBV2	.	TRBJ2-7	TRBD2	TGTGCCAGCAGGGAGCGGGAGGGTCTCTACGAGCAGTACTTC	CASREREGLYEQYF
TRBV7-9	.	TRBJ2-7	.	TGTGCCAGCAGCTCAGGGCGGACGACTAGAAATAATGACGAGCAGTACTTC	CASSSGRTTRNNDEQYF
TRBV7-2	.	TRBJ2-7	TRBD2	TGTGCCAGCAGCCGGCGGGGGTCAGGTTGGGAGCAGTACTTC	CASSRRGSGWEQYF
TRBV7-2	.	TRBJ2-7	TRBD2	TGTGCCAGCAGCTTAGGACTAGCGCCCAGCTACGAGCAGTACTTC	CASSLGLAPSYEQYF
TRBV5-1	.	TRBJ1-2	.	TGCGCCAGCAGCTTGAACACGGCTTCTGGCTACACCTTC	CASSLNTASGYTF
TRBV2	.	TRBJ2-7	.	TGTGCCAGCAAGGGGACACCCTACGAGCAGTACTTC	CASKGTPYEQYF
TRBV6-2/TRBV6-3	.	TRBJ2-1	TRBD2	TGTGCCAGCAGGCCTAGCGGGAGGGACAATGAGCAGTTCTTC	CASRPSGRDNEQFF
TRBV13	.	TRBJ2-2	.	TGTGCCAGCAGCCCCCCGGAAAAGCGGAACACCGGGGAGCTGTTTTTT	CASSPPEKRNTGELFF
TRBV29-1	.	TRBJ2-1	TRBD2	TGCAGCGTTGGGCCCACTAGCGGCGCTGTCTCCTACAATGAGCAGTTCTTC	CSVGPTSGAVSYNEQFF
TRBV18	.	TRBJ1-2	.	TGTGCCAGCTCACCAGTCCAGGGAAGGTTGGATGGCTACACCTTC	CASSPVQGRLDGYTF
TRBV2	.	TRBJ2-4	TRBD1	TGTGCCAGCAGTGGCCCCCGGGACAGGTCTTTAAGGGGGGCCAAAAACATTCAGTACTTC	CASSGPRDRSLRGAKNIQYF
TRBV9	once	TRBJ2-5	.	TGTGCCAGCAGCGTGTACAGTGGGGAGACCCAGTACTTC	CASSVYSGETQYF
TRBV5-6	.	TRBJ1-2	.	TGTGCCAGCAGCTCCCACAATAGAGCGGGACCGGTAAACACCTTC	CASSSHNRAGPVNTF
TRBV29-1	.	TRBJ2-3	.	TGCAGCGAAATTGAGAGTGGGGTAAGGTCAGATACGCAGTATTTT	CSEIESGVRSDTQYF
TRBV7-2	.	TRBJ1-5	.	TGTGCCAGCAGCCTACAGGGTGGCAATCAGCCCCAGCATTTT	CASSLQGGNQPQHF
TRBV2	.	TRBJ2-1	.	TGTGCCAGCAGGAGTCTCACGACGGTCCAAGGGGAGCAGTTCTTC	CASRSLTTVQGEQFF
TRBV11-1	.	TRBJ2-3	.	TGTGCCAGCAGCTTAGGGGGTGGGCCGACAGATACGCAGTATTTT	CASSLGGGPTDTQYF
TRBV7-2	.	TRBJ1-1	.	TGTGCCAGCAGCCGCCCGAACACTGAAGCTTTCTTT	CASSRPNTEAFF
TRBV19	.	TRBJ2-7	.	TGTGCCAGTAGTATTCCAGGGGGGACGCTGCCCTACGAGCAGTACTTC	CASSIPGGTLPYEQYF